Given below is one T cell receptor (beta chain) in context. The data belong to a study of blood T cell repertoires in COVID-19. Only in-frame clones appear in the TCRdb table, and some are missing; sequencing was by immunoSEQ multiplex PCR. The sample consists of roughly 300,000 clones, roughly nine tenths of them appearing once. In germline, CDR1 is KGHSH, CDR2 LQKENI. Trimming at V came to 8 bases and at J to 5 bases, leaving 13 bases not matched to a gene. This CDR3 comprises 15 residues. The rearrangement joins TRBV18 to TRBJ1-2; 8 bases match TRBD1. The sequence came from a woman aged 25 to 39 with COVID-19, enrolled during active disease. Sequenced sample: peripheral blood. The CDR3 nucleotides read TGTGCCAGCCAATATCAGGGGGCTGGAATATATGGCTACACCTTC. This gives the protein CASQYQGAGIYGYTF. The full variable domain, completed using reference TRBV18 and TRBJ1-2, is NAGVMQNPRHLVRRRGQEARLRCSPMKGHSHVYWYRQLPEEGLKFMVYLQKENIIDESGMPKERFSAEFPKEGPSILRIQQVVRGDSAAYFCASQYQGAGIYGYTFGSGTRLTVV.